This T cell receptor beta chain was sequenced for a study of blood T cell repertoires in COVID-19. Germline assignment: CDR1 SQVTM and CDR2 ANQGSEA. This CDR3 comprises 11 residues. V lost 4 bases to trimming and J lost 2 bases, with 5 bases between them. Assay: immunoSEQ multiplex PCR; the TCRdb copy retains only in-frame clones and omits some. The sample gives about 89,000 clones, roughly 74% of which show up once; roughly 6.7% is in the top ten. Patients at the Seattle site were enrolled during active infection and followed longitudinally. The receptor was derived from a man between 65 and 80 years old with COVID-19, enrolled during active disease. The chain employs TRBV29-1 and TRBJ1-2; D not certain. The sample was peripheral blood. CDR3 DNA sequence: TGCAGCGTTGCCCTCAACTATGGCTACACCTTC. Amino acids: CSVALNYGYTF. Full variable domain (rest looked up from reference TRBV29-1 and TRBJ1-2): SAVISQKPSRDICQRGTSLTIQCQVDSQVTMMFWYRQQPGQSLTLIATANQGSEATYESGFVIDKFPISRPNLTFSTLTVSNMSPEDSSIYLCSVALNYGYTFGSGTRLTVV.